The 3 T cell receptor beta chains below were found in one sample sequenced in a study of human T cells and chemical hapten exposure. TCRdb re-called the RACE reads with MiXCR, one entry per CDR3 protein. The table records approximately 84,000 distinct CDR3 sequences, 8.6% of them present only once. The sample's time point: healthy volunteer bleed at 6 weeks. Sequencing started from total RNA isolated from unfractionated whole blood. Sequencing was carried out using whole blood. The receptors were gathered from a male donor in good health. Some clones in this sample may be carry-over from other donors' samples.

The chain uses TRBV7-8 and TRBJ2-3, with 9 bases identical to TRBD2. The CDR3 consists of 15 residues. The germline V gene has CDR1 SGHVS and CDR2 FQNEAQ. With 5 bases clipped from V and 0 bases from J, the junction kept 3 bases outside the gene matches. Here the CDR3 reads CASSGRGGSTDTQYF. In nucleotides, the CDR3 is TGTGCCAGCAGCGGGCGGGGGGGTAGCACAGATACGCAGTATTTT.

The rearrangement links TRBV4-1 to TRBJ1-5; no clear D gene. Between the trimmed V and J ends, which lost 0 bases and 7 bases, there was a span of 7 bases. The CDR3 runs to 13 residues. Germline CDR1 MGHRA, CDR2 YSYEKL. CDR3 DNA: TGCGCCAGCAGCCAAGATGTGGAGCAGCCCCAGCATTTT. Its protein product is CASSQDVEQPQHF.

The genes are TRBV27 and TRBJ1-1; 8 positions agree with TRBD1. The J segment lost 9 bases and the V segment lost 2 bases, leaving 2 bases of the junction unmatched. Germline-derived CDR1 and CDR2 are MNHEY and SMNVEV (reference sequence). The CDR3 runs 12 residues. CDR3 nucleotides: TGTGCCAGCAGTTTAATCAGGGGGCAAGCTTTCTTT. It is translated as CASSLIRGQAFF.